This TCR beta chain was captured by sequencing in a study of siplizumab effects on memory and regulatory T cells. Study-wide points: Naive T cells were seemingly more diverse than memory cells, and major contributions to the alloresponse seemed to be made by them.

The CDR3 has 10 residues. In germline, CDR1 is SNHLY, CDR2 FYNNEI. Trimming shortened V by 7 bases and J by 3 bases, and 3 bases separated the two germline ends. Method: immunoSEQ multiplex PCR; TCRdb's copy keeps in-frame clones and lacks some. The data hold tens of thousands of clones, with around 98% observed a single time. Turning to this clone: Its target is unknown.

The gene calls are TRBV2 and TRBJ2-5; no reliable D call. Sample: naive CD8+ T cells sorted from blood. This sequence originates from a human donor in good health. The CDR3 loop is CASKEETQYF. DNA for the CDR3: TGTGCCAGCAAAGAAGAGACCCAGTACTTC.